This T cell receptor beta chain was identified during a study of T cell responses to AZD1222 COVID-19 vaccine. Study outcomes and limitations: Spike-specific TCR breadth and depth went up after people got two AZD1222 doses. Only after the peak T cell response were repertoires sampled. Targets within unmutated variant regions were reportedly found for nearly half of spike-specific TCRs.

Per germline, CDR1 SGDLS and CDR2 YYNGEE. V gave up 4 bases and J gave up 0 bases, with 10 bases separating them. The CDR3 length is 14 residues. For this clone: Antigen: not known.

Only in-frame clones appear in the TCRdb table, and some are missing; sequencing was by immunoSEQ multiplex PCR. Among about 120,000 clones, more than 85% were seen once, and the ten largest hold about 2.9%. Sequencing used peripheral blood, obtained 28 days after the second AZD1222 dose. This TCR derives from an adult who received the AZD1222 COVID-19 vaccine. The chain is built from TRBV9 and TRBJ1-1, with unresolved D. Here the CDR3 reads CASSFDLMNTEAFF. The CDR3 DNA sequence: TGTGCCAGCAGCTTCGATTTGATGAACACTGAAGCTTTCTTT.